The rows below give T cell receptor beta chains drawn from one sample of a study of cytomegalovirus exposure and HLA in healthy donors. Method: immunoSEQ multiplex PCR; TCRdb's copy keeps in-frame clones and lacks some. Of over 250,000 clones listed, approximately 86% are singletons. Sequencing was performed on PBMCs. These receptors all come from a woman aged 18-35 years in good health and CMV-seronegative. The CDR3 runs from the conserved cysteine through the conserved F or W. The D gene is left open where the match is weak. For some rows the clone size is stated as once, few or many, or as a class when expanded; others skip it.

V gene: TRBV20-1; clone size: -; D gene: -; J gene: TRBJ1-1; CDR3 DNA: TGCAGTGCTAGGGTGGGGCAGGAAGCTTTCTTT; CDR3 protein: CSARVGQEAFF
V gene: TRBV6-5; clone size: -; D gene: -; J gene: TRBJ1-1; CDR3 DNA: TGTGCCAGCAGAAGGGAGGTGAACACTGAAGCTTTCTTT; CDR3 protein: CASRREVNTEAFF
V gene: TRBV6-5; clone size: -; D gene: -; J gene: TRBJ1-2; CDR3 DNA: TGTGCCAGCAGGGCGGCCCCTCCTGGCTACACCTTC; CDR3 protein: CASRAAPPGYTF
V gene: TRBV19; clone size: -; D gene: -; J gene: TRBJ2-7; CDR3 DNA: TGTGCCAAAAAGCCCTATATCTACGAGCAGTACTTC; CDR3 protein: CAKKPYIYEQYF
V gene: TRBV28; clone size: -; D gene: -; J gene: TRBJ1-5; CDR3 DNA: TGTGCCAGCAGTTATCGTCCTCAGCCCCAGCATTTT; CDR3 protein: CASSYRPQPQHF
V gene: TRBV15; clone size: -; D gene: TRBD1; J gene: TRBJ2-5; CDR3 DNA: TGTGCCACCAGCAGCCTCACCCTGGGACAGCCCCAAGAGACCCAGTACTTC; CDR3 protein: CATSSLTLGQPQETQYF
V gene: TRBV7-9; clone size: -; D gene: -; J gene: TRBJ2-3; CDR3 DNA: TGTGCCAGCAGCAAACAGTCTAATACGCAGTATTTT; CDR3 protein: CASSKQSNTQYF
V gene: TRBV4-1; clone size: -; D gene: TRBD2; J gene: TRBJ2-3; CDR3 DNA: TGCGCCAGCAGCCAGATGACTAGCGGGAGCGCAGATACGCAGTATTTT; CDR3 protein: CASSQMTSGSADTQYF
V gene: TRBV5-1; clone size: -; D gene: TRBD1; J gene: TRBJ1-5; CDR3 DNA: TGCGCCAGCAGCTTGGGCCAGGGGGGCAATCAGCCCCAGCATTTT; CDR3 protein: CASSLGQGGNQPQHF
V gene: TRBV6-5; clone size: -; D gene: -; J gene: TRBJ1-4; CDR3 DNA: TGTGCCAGCAGTTACTCTTGGACAGCACAAAATGAAAAACTGTTTTTT; CDR3 protein: CASSYSWTAQNEKLFF
V gene: TRBV7-8; clone size: -; D gene: -; J gene: TRBJ1-1; CDR3 DNA: TGTGCCAGCAGCTCTGCCCCCGCAGGGTGGACTGAAGCTTTCTTT; CDR3 protein: CASSSAPAGWTEAFF
V gene: TRBV10-3; clone size: -; D gene: -; J gene: TRBJ2-6; CDR3 DNA: TGTGCCATCACGGGGGGCCAGCGCTCTGGGGCCAACGTCCTGACTTTC; CDR3 protein: CAITGGQRSGANVLTF
V gene: TRBV27; clone size: -; D gene: TRBD2; J gene: TRBJ2-7; CDR3 DNA: TGTGCCAGCAGTTTATCCCTCGGACTAGCAACCTACGAGCAGTACTTC; CDR3 protein: CASSLSLGLATYEQYF
V gene: TRBV27; clone size: -; D gene: TRBD2; J gene: TRBJ2-7; CDR3 DNA: TGTGCCAGCGCGGGACTAGCGGGGCGGGAGCAGTACTTC; CDR3 protein: CASAGLAGREQYF
V gene: TRBV5-1; clone size: -; D gene: TRBD2; J gene: TRBJ2-3; CDR3 DNA: TGCGCCCCCCCTATACAGCGGGGCCCCCGCACAGATACGCAGTATTTT; CDR3 protein: CAPPIQRGPRTDTQYF
V gene: TRBV25-1; clone size: once; D gene: TRBD1; J gene: TRBJ2-1; CDR3 DNA: TGTGCCAGCAGTGCGGGACAGCCTTCCTACAATGAGCAGTTCTTC; CDR3 protein: CASSAGQPSYNEQFF
V gene: TRBV9; clone size: -; D gene: -; J gene: TRBJ1-6; CDR3 DNA: TGTGCCAGCAGCGTAGGGACAGATAATTACTATAATTCACCCCTCCACTTT; CDR3 protein: CASSVGTDNYYNSPLHF
V gene: TRBV11-3; clone size: -; D gene: -; J gene: TRBJ1-6; CDR3 DNA: TGTGCCAGCAGCTTAGGAGGGGGAGCAGGGAATTCACCCCTCCACTTT; CDR3 protein: CASSLGGGAGNSPLHF
V gene: TRBV7-2; clone size: -; D gene: TRBD2; J gene: TRBJ2-1; CDR3 DNA: TGTGCCAGCAGCTTTAGTGTATTATGGGGGAGGGGTGCGGGTGAGCAGTTCTTC; CDR3 protein: CASSFSVLWGRGAGEQFF
V gene: TRBV29-1; clone size: -; D gene: -; J gene: TRBJ1-1; CDR3 DNA: TGCAGCGTTGTTTGGCCCTCGGGAGTAGCTTTCTTT; CDR3 protein: CSVVWPSGVAFF
V gene: TRBV27; clone size: -; D gene: -; J gene: TRBJ1-5; CDR3 DNA: TGTGCCAGCGGGGCCAGTTACAATCAGCCCCAGCATTTT; CDR3 protein: CASGASYNQPQHF
V gene: TRBV4-1; clone size: -; D gene: TRBD1; J gene: TRBJ2-5; CDR3 DNA: TGCGCCAGCAGCCCGGGACAGGGGTGGGAGACCCAGTACTTC; CDR3 protein: CASSPGQGWETQYF
V gene: TRBV28; clone size: -; D gene: TRBD1; J gene: TRBJ2-7; CDR3 DNA: TGTGCCAGCAGCCATACCGGACAGGGGGACGAGCAGTACTTC; CDR3 protein: CASSHTGQGDEQYF
V gene: TRBV4-1; clone size: -; D gene: -; J gene: TRBJ1-2; CDR3 DNA: TGCGCCAGCAGCCAAGATCTGACGGGGGGGATAGGCTACACCTTC; CDR3 protein: CASSQDLTGGIGYTF
V gene: TRBV5-6; clone size: -; D gene: -; J gene: TRBJ2-3; CDR3 DNA: TGTGCCAGCAGCTTGGTAGGGAGCACCGTCAGCACAGATACGCAGTATTTT; CDR3 protein: CASSLVGSTVSTDTQYF
V gene: TRBV6-5; clone size: -; D gene: -; J gene: TRBJ1-2; CDR3 DNA: TGTGCCAGCAGTTACCAGGGGGGCTACACCTTC; CDR3 protein: CASSYQGGYTF
V gene: TRBV6-6; clone size: -; D gene: -; J gene: TRBJ1-2; CDR3 DNA: TGTGCCAGCAGTTACAAGGACACTAACTATGGCTACACCTTC; CDR3 protein: CASSYKDTNYGYTF
V gene: TRBV19; clone size: -; D gene: TRBD1; J gene: TRBJ1-1; CDR3 DNA: TGTGCCAGTAGCTGGATCGATACAGGGGTGAACACTGAAGCTTTCTTT; CDR3 protein: CASSWIDTGVNTEAFF
V gene: TRBV4-3; clone size: once; D gene: -; J gene: TRBJ1-2; CDR3 DNA: TGCGCCAGCAGCCAAGATATGGGGCTACAGGCCTACTATGGCTACACCTTC; CDR3 protein: CASSQDMGLQAYYGYTF
V gene: TRBV6-6; clone size: -; D gene: TRBD1; J gene: TRBJ2-7; CDR3 DNA: TGTGCCAGCAGTTACCCGGGACAGGGGACCTACGAGCAGTACTTC; CDR3 protein: CASSYPGQGTYEQYF
V gene: TRBV29-1; clone size: -; D gene: TRBD2; J gene: TRBJ2-1; CDR3 DNA: TGCAGCGTTGAAGTGGGGACTAGCGCTTCTGAGCAGTTCTTC; CDR3 protein: CSVEVGTSASEQFF
V gene: TRBV30; clone size: -; D gene: -; J gene: TRBJ2-7; CDR3 DNA: TGTGCCTGGAGCCCAAGGGGCGGGATGAAGAACGAGCAGTACTTC; CDR3 protein: CAWSPRGGMKNEQYF
V gene: TRBV7-3; clone size: once; D gene: TRBD2; J gene: TRBJ2-1; CDR3 DNA: TGTGCCAGCAGCCCAAGGACTAGCGATCTCGATGAGCAGTTCTTC; CDR3 protein: CASSPRTSDLDEQFF
V gene: TRBV10-1; clone size: once; D gene: -; J gene: TRBJ1-1; CDR3 DNA: TGCGCCAGCACTCCCGGTCCGGGTTCGGACACTGAAGCTTTCTTT; CDR3 protein: CASTPGPGSDTEAFF
V gene: TRBV10-1; clone size: -; D gene: -; J gene: TRBJ2-3; CDR3 DNA: TGCGCCAGCAGTGGCGGGGGCACAGATACGCAGTATTTT; CDR3 protein: CASSGGGTDTQYF
V gene: TRBV28; clone size: -; D gene: -; J gene: TRBJ1-5; CDR3 DNA: TGTGCCAGCGGCCGATACAGTCTATATAGCAATCAGCCCCAGCATTTT; CDR3 protein: CASGRYSLYSNQPQHF
V gene: TRBV30; clone size: -; D gene: TRBD1; J gene: TRBJ1-2; CDR3 DNA: TGTGCCTGGAGTCACAGGGGGGAAGGCTACACCTTC; CDR3 protein: CAWSHRGEGYTF
V gene: TRBV21-1; clone size: -; D gene: -; J gene: TRBJ1-2; CDR3 DNA: TGTGCCAGCAGCGGGGCAGGGGGTGGTATTTGGAACTATGGCTACACCTTC; CDR3 protein: CASSGAGGGIWNYGYTF
V gene: TRBV7-6; clone size: -; D gene: TRBD2; J gene: TRBJ2-7; CDR3 DNA: TGTGCCAGCAGCTTAGAGATAGCGGGGAGTGAGCAGTACTTC; CDR3 protein: CASSLEIAGSEQYF
V gene: TRBV10-3; clone size: -; D gene: TRBD1; J gene: TRBJ1-3; CDR3 DNA: TGTGCCATCAGTGAGACCGGGACAGGGAACACCATATATTTT; CDR3 protein: CAISETGTGNTIYF
V gene: TRBV27; clone size: -; D gene: TRBD1; J gene: TRBJ2-5; CDR3 DNA: TGTGCCAGCAGTCCAACACTAGTCCGGGACAGGGGAAGGGAGACCCAGTACTTC; CDR3 protein: CASSPTLVRDRGRETQYF
V gene: TRBV11-2; clone size: -; D gene: TRBD2; J gene: TRBJ2-1; CDR3 DNA: TGTGCCAGCAGCTCGGGACTAGCGGGAGGGTTGACCTACAATGAGCAGTTCTTC; CDR3 protein: CASSSGLAGGLTYNEQFF